These T cell receptor beta chains were read from a single sample in a study of blood T cell repertoires in COVID-19. Measured with immunoSEQ multiplex PCR; TCRdb has only the in-frame clones, and not every one. The data hold a few hundred thousand clones, with roughly 86% observed a single time. Sample: peripheral blood. Receptor source: a woman aged 70 to 79 with active or convalescent COVID-19. CDR3s include the opening cysteine and the closing phenylalanine or tryptophan. D genes are given only for firm matches. Where a row states a size, it is once, few, many or the class of an expanded clone; other rows omit it.

CDR3aa	CDR3nt	abundance	j_gene	v_gene	d_gene
CASSTRGLGNEQFF	TGTGCCAGTAGTACCAGGGGGCTTGGGAATGAGCAGTTCTTC	.	TRBJ2-1	TRBV19	TRBD1
CASSPPLRPVSGNTIYF	TGTGCCAGCTCACCACCTTTACGTCCAGTCTCTGGAAACACCATATATTTT	.	TRBJ1-3	TRBV18	.
CASSQQGGNEQFF	TGTGCCAGCAGCCAGCAGGGGGGCAATGAGCAGTTCTTC	.	TRBJ2-1	TRBV3-1/TRBV3-2	.
CASSRPRVSGAEQYF	TGTGCCAGCAGTCGGCCCCGGGTCTCAGGGGCCGAGCAGTACTTC	.	TRBJ2-7	TRBV6-2/TRBV6-3	.
CASTAASHVRTVNSPLHF	TGTGCCAGTACCGCGGCGTCTCACGTTCGGACAGTAAATTCACCCCTCCACTTT	.	TRBJ1-6	TRBV19	.
CASSLEGDWSYNSPLHF	TGCGCCAGCAGCTTGGAAGGGGATTGGTCCTATAATTCACCCCTCCACTTT	.	TRBJ1-6	TRBV5-1	.
CASSKELYTGELFF	TGTGCCAGCAGCAAAGAACTTTACACCGGGGAGCTGTTTTTT	.	TRBJ2-2	TRBV6-4	.
CASSQDKGEPQHF	TGTGCCAGCAGCCAAGATAAAGGAGAGCCCCAGCATTTT	few	TRBJ1-5	TRBV4-2	.
CASSPMGLAGDPDTQYF	TGTGCCAGCAGCCCGATGGGACTAGCGGGAGACCCAGATACGCAGTATTTT	.	TRBJ2-3	TRBV7-6	TRBD2
CASSQIASGGSNEQFF	TGCGCCAGCAGCCAGATAGCTAGCGGGGGTAGCAATGAGCAGTTCTTC	.	TRBJ2-1	TRBV4-1	TRBD2
CASSQVERVTGELFF	TGCGCCAGCAGCCAAGTGGAGCGAGTAACCGGGGAGCTGTTTTTT	.	TRBJ2-2	TRBV4-1	.
CASSSRDSSTDTQYF	TGTGCCAGCAGTTCCCGGGACAGTAGCACAGATACGCAGTATTTT	once	TRBJ2-3	TRBV27	TRBD1
CASSLLRGFEQYF	TGTGCCAGCAGTTTATTGAGAGGGTTCGAGCAGTACTTC	.	TRBJ2-7	TRBV12-3/TRBV12-4	.
CLGTVGNTEAFF	TGCCTTGGGACTGTAGGTAACACTGAAGCTTTCTTT	few	TRBJ1-1	TRBV29-1	.
CASSPRASSTEAFF	TGTGCCAGCTCACCACGCGCTTCATCGACTGAAGCTTTCTTT	.	TRBJ1-1	TRBV18	.
CASSSTGTGAYQETQYF	TGTGCCAGCAGCTCTACCGGGACAGGGGCGTACCAAGAGACCCAGTACTTC	.	TRBJ2-5	TRBV7-7	TRBD1
CASSEVPSGVLSYEQYF	TGTGCCAGCAGTGAAGTCCCTAGCGGGGTGCTTTCCTACGAGCAGTACTTC	.	TRBJ2-7	TRBV2	TRBD2